Only one count was recorded for the clone carrying this TCR beta chain. The sample originates from a study of blood T cell repertoires in COVID-19. Overall study context: Specimens from acute and convalescent COVID-19 originated in the United States, Italy and Spain. The cDNA or gDNA used as material had been derived from T cells, B-cell-depleted T cells, or PBMCs.

As handled by the study authors: Amplification of reference gene primers was used by the study to estimate nucleated cell counts. Clones were read by immunoSEQ multiplex PCR, and TCRdb kept only the in-frame ones, dropping some. D and trimming were read from the DNA, whereas the V and J calls and clone size are those reported in that table. The sample has fewer than 400,000 clones, more than 85% seen once. This CDR3 region has 16 residues. V trimming: 1 base; J trimming: 5 bases; junction bases outside the gene matches: 10. CDR1 and CDR2 from the germline V gene are LGHDT and YNNKEL (reference sequence).

The sequencing sample was made of peripheral blood. V usage is TRBV3-1 (or the pseudogene TRBV3-2) and J usage is TRBJ2-7; 8 bases line up with TRBD1. The sequence was obtained from a human donor in a cohort sampled during active COVID-19. This CDR3 reads CASSQASGGWGDEQYF. CDR3 bases: TGTGCCAGCAGCCAAGCATCAGGGGGCTGGGGTGACGAGCAGTACTTC.